This T cell receptor beta chain was observed in a study of cytotoxic CD8 clonotypes in ibrutinib-treated CLL. Study-level information: Patient counts were ten to eleven relapsed/refractory, roughly 15 treatment-naive and under 18 IGHV unmutated. Productive templates averaged around 250,000 per sample, and productive rearrangements roughly 90,000.

The repertoire was sequenced with immunoSEQ multiplex PCR; TCRdb's copy has only in-frame clones and lacks some. The sample has nearly 50,000 clones; roughly 57% are singletons. Study observations and caveats: Public clonotypes were seen rarely and were contracted or stable on treatment.

On this clone: Its antigen is currently unknown. Other nucleotide sequences in the sample specify the same CDR3.

This CDR3 spans 15 amino acids. This chain joins TRBV21-1 and TRBJ2-7. TRBV21-1 is labeled a pseudogene. This receptor was taken from a human donor with chronic lymphocytic leukemia. The material sequenced was PBMCs, taken after 24 months of ibrutinib treatment. The CDR3 loop is CASSKVDGVSYEQYF. CDR3 nucleotides: TGTGCCAGCAGCAAAGTGGACGGAGTCTCCTACGAGCAGTACTTC.